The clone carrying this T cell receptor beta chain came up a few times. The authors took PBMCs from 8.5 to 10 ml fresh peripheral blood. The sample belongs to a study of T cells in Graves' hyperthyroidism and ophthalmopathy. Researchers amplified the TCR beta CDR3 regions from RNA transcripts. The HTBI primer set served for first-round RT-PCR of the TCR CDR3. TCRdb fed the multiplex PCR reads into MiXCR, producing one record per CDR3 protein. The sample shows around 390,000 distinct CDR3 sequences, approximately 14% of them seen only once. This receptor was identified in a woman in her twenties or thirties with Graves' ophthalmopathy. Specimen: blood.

The CDR3 DNA reads TGTGCCAGCAGCGTAGGACTAACGGGGCTCTCCTACAATGAGCAGTTCTTC. Protein: CASSVGLTGLSYNEQFF. This rearrangement joins TRBV9 to TRBJ2-1; D may match TRBD1 or TRBD2 (5 bases each). Germline CDR1 reads SGDLS; CDR2 reads YYNGEE. The CDR3 has 17 amino acids. V was pared by 0 bases and J by 0 bases, with 13 bases between.